This TCR beta chain was identified in a study of CD8 T cells in ankylosing spondylitis. The germline CDR1 and CDR2 sequences are SGHVS and FNYEAQ. The CDR3 extends over 14 amino acids. The V end lost 2 bases, the J end lost 2 bases, and 10 bases lay between the germline ends. In TCRdb, the 5' RACE reads were re-called with MiXCR into one record per CDR3 protein. This sample has fewer than 500,000 distinct CDR3 sequences; 20% to 25% occur once, and the top ten carry about 17%. This clonotype occurred many times. Its specificity is not known. Study-level findings and limits: Ankylosing spondylitis blood seemed to carry a telltale TCR beta motif made of eight or nine highly homologous variants. Existing reports had already noted some motif variants in reactive arthritis synovial fluid and blood.

The TCR sequence derives from a male donor with ankylosing spondylitis. The chain employs TRBV7-6 and TRBJ2-7, with TRBD1 as a possible D gene (5 bases). Input material: blood, either unsorted or a sorted T cell fraction (not recorded which). CDR3 region: CASSLQDTTYEQYF. The CDR3 DNA reads TGTGCCAGCAGCTTACAGGACACTACCTACGAGCAGTACTTC.